Below, 28 T cell receptor beta chains from the same sample are listed, as sequenced in a study of ipilimumab plus nivolumab after autologous stem cell transplantation. The assay was immunoSEQ multiplex PCR, and TCRdb's table has in-frame clones only and misses some. The table shows about 12,000 clones, with roughly three quarters occurring only once. The sample consisted of PBMCs, taken in a trial of ipilimumab plus nivolumab as post-transplant consolidation. The receptors derive from a male donor with diffuse large B-cell lymphoma.

There are a few counts of this clone. This chain joins TRBV6-5 and TRBJ1-2; D not resolved. Trimming cost V 2 bases and J 0 bases, with 4 bases left between them. CDR3 size: 13 residues. The V gene's germline CDR1 is MNHEY and CDR2 SVGAGI. The CDR3: CASSYAANYGYTF. DNA for the CDR3: TGTGCCAGCAGTTACGCAGCTAACTATGGCTACACCTTC.

V gene TRBV14 combines with J gene TRBJ2-7; D possibly uses TRBD1 or TRBD2 (6 bases each). V was trimmed by 4 bases and J by 2 bases, leaving 15 bases between them. The CDR3 totals 15 residues. Germline V gene data show CDR1 as SGHDN and CDR2 as FVKESK. The CDR3 nucleotides are TGTGCCAGCAGCCGAGGGGGGACTCTCGCCTACGAGCAGTACTTC. As protein: CASSRGGTLAYEQYF.

The chain is built from TRBV6-5 and TRBJ2-7; the match to TRBD2 covers 10 bases. With V trimmed by 0 bases and J by 6 bases, 5 bases remained unmatched. Germline assignment: CDR1 MNHEY and CDR2 SVGAGI. This CDR3 spans 15 amino acids. DNA for the CDR3: TGTGCCAGCAGTTACTCCGCTAGCGGGAGTACCGAGCAGTACTTC. Translated: CASSYSASGSTEQYF.

The J gene is TRBJ1-1, the V gene TRBV2; D gene ambiguous. Trimming took 7 bases from V and 1 from J, leaving 4 bases between them. The CDR3 covers 11 residues. Germline assignment: CDR1 SNHLY and CDR2 FYNNEI. CDR3 sequence (DNA): TGTGCCAGCATCGGGAACACTGAAGCTTTCTTT. Translation: CASIGNTEAFF.

A note on this clone: The sample contains more than one DNA sequence encoding this CDR3. This chain links TRBV29-1 with TRBJ1-1, with D possibly matching TRBD1 (6 bases). Germline V gene data show CDR1 as SQVTM and CDR2 as ANQGSEA. V lost 1 base and J lost 5, with 11 bases in between. The CDR3 contains 13 residues. CDR3 residues: CSVEAPGVTEAFF. CDR3 nucleotide sequence: TGCAGCGTTGAAGCCCCAGGGGTGACTGAAGCTTTCTTT. The variable domain in full, with the rest retrieved from reference TRBV29-1 and TRBJ1-1, is SAVISQKPSRDICQRGTSLTIQCQVDSQVTMMFWYRQQPGQSLTLIATANQGSEATYESGFVIDKFPISRPNLTFSTLTVSNMSPEDSSIYLCSVEAPGVTEAFFGQGTRLTVV.

This chain uses TRBV6-1 with TRBJ2-7; the D gene is possibly TRBD2 (6 bases). Germline loops: CDR1 MNHNS, CDR2 SASEGT. Trimming shortened V by 3 bases and J by 7 bases, and 16 bases separated the two germline ends. This CDR3 region has 14 residues. The CDR3 DNA reads as TGTGCCAGCAGTGATCAATCGGGCGCGGGGGAGCAGTACTTC. Translating gives CASSDQSGAGEQYF.

This clone was counted a few times. This chain links TRBV5-6 with TRBJ2-3, with unresolved D. The CDR3 spans 15 residues. Germline V gene lookup returns CDR1 SGHDT and CDR2 YYEEEE. With 0 bases removed from V and 3 bases from J, the gap between germline ends came to 11 bases. The CDR3 nucleotides are TGTGCCAGCAGCTTGGACCGCTCTGAAACAGATACGCAGTATTTT. Translation gives CASSLDRSETDTQYF.

The chain employs TRBV9 and TRBJ1-2; no reliable D call. Per germline, CDR1 SGDLS and CDR2 YYNGEE. CDR3 length equals 15 residues. Trimming removed 4 bases from V and 0 bases from J, with 13 bases in between. CDR3 residues: CASSLRTEPNYGYTF. The CDR3 bases are TGTGCCAGCAGCTTAAGGACGGAACCTAACTATGGCTACACCTTC.

This clone was detected a few times. J is TRBJ2-7 and V is TRBV11-3; D ambiguous. Germline CDR1 SGHNT, CDR2 YENEEA. This CDR3 comprises 14 residues. V lost 4 bases and J lost 2, with 12 bases in between. CDR3 DNA: TGTGCCAGCAGCTCGTCGTGGGGAACCTACGAGCAGTACTTC. It is translated as CASSSSWGTYEQYF. Looking up the rest from reference TRBV11-3 and TRBJ2-7 gives the full variable domain: EAGVVQSPRYKIIEKKQPVAFWCNPISGHNTLYWYLQNLGQGPELLIRYENEEAVDDSQLPKDRFSAERLKGVDSTLKIQPAELGDSAVYLCASSSSWGTYEQYFGPGTRLTVT.

The chain carries TRBV18 and TRBJ2-7, with D possibly being TRBD2 (6 bases). Trimming removed 3 bases at V and 7 bases at J, with 22 bases between. CDR1 is KGHSH, CDR2 LQKENI, per germline. This CDR3 spans 16 amino acids. The DNA for the CDR3 is TGTGCCAGCTCACCGCCGAGGGGACTCAGCGGATGGGAGCAGTACTTC. It translates to CASSPPRGLSGWEQYF.

This chain joins TRBV4-1 and TRBJ2-7, with a tentative D call TRBD1 (6 bases). Trimming cost V 0 bases and J 6 bases, with 21 bases left between them. CDR1 is MGHRA, CDR2 YSYEKL, per germline. The CDR3 is 17 amino acids. CDR3 nucleotide sequence: TGCGCCAGCAGCCAAGATCCCACAGGGAGTAGTCCCTTCGAGCAGTACTTC. Amino acids: CASSQDPTGSSPFEQYF.

This clone was recorded a few times. The chain joins TRBV4-1 to TRBJ1-4, with 7 positions matching TRBD1. The CDR3 runs 16 residues. The V and J ends lost 0 bases and 2 bases, in that order; junction bases with no gene match: 3. The germline gives CDR1 MGHRA, CDR2 YSYEKL. CDR3 coding DNA: TGCGCCAGCAGCCAAGATCCGGGACAGACTAATGAAAAACTGTTTTTT. Protein product: CASSQDPGQTNEKLFF.

The V call is TRBV4-3, the J call TRBJ1-5; the D is unclear. This CDR3 has 14 amino acids. Trimming took 0 bases from V and 6 from J, leaving 9 bases between them. Germline CDR1 LGHNA, CDR2 YSLEER. The CDR3 DNA follows: TGCGCCAGCAGCCAAGATACAATCAGTCAGCCCCAGCATTTT. This sequence encodes CASSQDTISQPQHF.

The chain is built from TRBV6-5 and TRBJ2-7; D may be TRBD1 (5 bases). The CDR3 has 14 residues. The V gene's germline CDR1 is MNHEY and CDR2 SVGAGI. Trimming shortened V by 2 bases and J by 2 bases, and 10 bases separated the two germline ends. In nucleotides, the CDR3 is TGTGCCAGCAGTTACGGTGCAGGGACCTACGAGCAGTACTTC. It encodes CASSYGAGTYEQYF.

The V and J genes are TRBV27 and TRBJ2-4, with 11 bases that match TRBD1. The CDR3 extends over 15 amino acids. Germline assignment: CDR1 MNHEY and CDR2 SMNVEV (reference sequence). V gave up 5 bases and J gave up 4 bases; unmatched junction bases: 4. The CDR3 sequence: CASSPGTGGKNIQYF. CDR3 sequence (DNA): TGTGCCAGCAGTCCCGGGACAGGGGGGAAAAACATTCAGTACTTC.

In its sample, this clone was seen a few times. V and J are TRBV5-1 and TRBJ2-5; 7 bases fit TRBD1. This CDR3 contains 15 residues. Per germline, CDR1 SGHRS and CDR2 YFSETQ. The ends lost 4 bases at V and 1 base at J; junction bases unmatched: 7. The CDR3 DNA follows: TGCGCCAGCAGCATCTCGGGACAGCTCCAAGAGACCCAGTACTTC. Protein product: CASSISGQLQETQYF. The full variable domain, in which reference TRBV5-1 and TRBJ2-5 provide the parts outside the CDR3, is KAGVTQTPRYLIKTRGQQVTLSCSPISGHRSVSWYQQTPGQGLQFLFEYFSETQRNKGNFPGRFSGRQFSNSRSEMNVSTLELGDSALYLCASSISGQLQETQYFGPGTRLLVL.

This clone was seen at least ten times. The V call is TRBV21-1, the J call TRBJ1-4; the table gives TRBD1 as D, unverified against the DNA. TRBV21-1 is recorded as a pseudogene. The CDR3 contains 14 residues. CDR3 DNA sequence: TGTGCCAGCAGCGAACAGGGGGGGAAGGAAAAACTGTTTTTT. Translation gives CASSEQGGKEKLFF.

V and J are TRBV10-1 and TRBJ2-1, with 11 bases lining up with TRBD1. The V segment lost 6 bases and the J segment 9 bases; nucleotides outside the gene matches: 10. From germline, CDR1 is WNHNN and CDR2 SYGVQD (reference sequence). This CDR3 region has 15 residues. The CDR3 nucleotides read TGCGCCAGCAGCAGGACAGGGGGCGCTTCTAGTGAGCAGTTCTTC. This codes for CASSRTGGASSEQFF.

The V gene is TRBV5-1, the J gene TRBJ1-2; the D is unclear. Trimming removed 0 bases from V and 8 bases from J, with 8 bases in between. CDR1 and CDR2 (germline): SGHRS, YFSETQ. CDR3 size: 12 residues. CDR3 sequence: CASSLGGNGYTF. The CDR3 coding sequence is TGCGCCAGCAGCTTGGGAGGGAACGGCTACACCTTC.

CDR3 nucleotide sequence: TGCGCCAGCAGCTTCGTCACAGGGACCCTGAACACTGAAGCTTTCTTT. Protein product: CASSFVTGTLNTEAFF. The chain couples TRBV5-1 to TRBJ1-1; D may be TRBD1 (6 bases). Per germline, CDR1 SGHRS and CDR2 YFSETQ. This CDR3 is 16 amino acids long. The V end was cut by 2 bases, the J end by 0 bases, with 14 bases between. Based on the CDR3 plus reference TRBV5-1 and TRBJ1-1, the full variable domain is KAGVTQTPRYLIKTRGQQVTLSCSPISGHRSVSWYQQTPGQGLQFLFEYFSETQRNKGNFPGRFSGRQFSNSRSEMNVSTLELGDSALYLCASSFVTGTLNTEAFFGQGTRLTVV.

In this sample, this clone turned up once. The chain couples TRBV11-2 to TRBJ2-5, with a possible D match to TRBD2 (6 bases). In germline, CDR1 is SGHAT, CDR2 FQNNGV. V was shortened by 3 bases and J by 10 bases, with 24 bases between the two germline ends. The CDR3 extends over 16 amino acids. The CDR3 region has the DNA TGTGCCAGCAGCTTTGGTGATCTCGGGGGACCGTCGGGCCAGTACTTC. This encodes CASSFGDLGGPSGQYF.

The chain has TRBV11-3 and TRBJ2-7; D is uncertain. V shed 1 base and J shed 10 bases, with 17 bases lying between them. Looked up from germline, CDR1 is SGHNT and CDR2 is YENEEA. The CDR3 is made up of 14 amino acids. This CDR3 is CASSLAAVSTDQYF. The CDR3 DNA reads as TGTGCCAGCAGCTTAGCGGCGGTTTCGACGGACCAGTACTTC.

The V call is TRBV7-6, the J call TRBJ1-3; D is undetermined. Trimming cost V 5 bases and J 2 bases, with 7 bases left between them. The V gene's germline CDR1 is SGHVS and CDR2 FNYEAQ. CDR3 length: 13 amino acids. CDR3 bases: TGTGCCAGCAGCCGGGGAGCTGGAAACACCATATATTTT. Protein: CASSRGAGNTIYF.

The chain links TRBV29-1 to TRBJ1-2; the match to TRBD1 covers 7 bases. The CDR3 length is 12 residues. CDR1 SQVTM and CDR2 ANQGSEA come from the germline V gene. V dropped 3 bases and J dropped 8; count of bases not matched to a gene: 6. CDR3 protein: CSVEAGGGGYTF. The DNA for the CDR3 is TGCAGCGTTGAGGCAGGGGGAGGGGGCTACACCTTC.

V gene TRBV9 combines with J gene TRBJ2-3; 10 nucleotides agree with TRBD2. The CDR3 has 18 amino acids. Germline trimming cut 3 bases from V and 0 bases from J; bases unmatched to any gene: 10. From germline, CDR1 is SGDLS and CDR2 YYNGEE. The CDR3 loop reads CASSARTSGLGSTDTQYF. CDR3 DNA sequence: TGTGCCAGCAGCGCTAGGACTAGCGGTCTTGGGAGCACAGATACGCAGTATTTT.

The chain is built from TRBV6-5 and TRBJ2-5; possibly TRBD1 for D (6 bases). The ends were cut back, 6 bases at V and 2 bases at J, with 10 bases in the middle. The CDR3 sequence is 13 residues long. Germline V gene data show CDR1 as MNHEY and CDR2 as SVGAGI. This CDR3 reads CASRRTEQETQYF. The DNA for the CDR3 is TGTGCCAGCAGGAGGACAGAACAAGAGACCCAGTACTTC.

In its sample, this clone was seen once. V usage is TRBV2 and J usage is TRBJ2-7; 7 positions match TRBD1. The CDR3 has 14 amino acids. Germline V gene data show CDR1 as SNHLY and CDR2 as FYNNEI. J gave up 2 bases and V 4 bases, and 5 bases lay outside the gene matches. The DNA of the CDR3 is TGTGCCAGCAGTGCGAGGACAGGAACCTACGAGCAGTACTTC. Translation: CASSARTGTYEQYF.

This chain uses TRBV29-1 with TRBJ2-1; D possibly corresponds to TRBD1 (6 bases). This CDR3 contains 14 residues. CDR1 and CDR2 from the germline V gene are SQVTM and ANQGSEA. Between the trimmed V and J ends, which lost 7 bases and 9 bases, there was a span of 22 bases. In DNA form, the CDR3 reads TGCAGCGCCTACCCGGGACACGGCCATGGTGAGCAGTTCTTC. It yields the protein CSAYPGHGHGEQFF.